The present TCR beta chain was sequenced within a study of control samples from healthy donors and cancer patients. CDR3 length equals 17 residues. Trimming removed 5 bases from V and 0 bases from J, with 19 bases in between. CDR1 and CDR2 from the germline V gene are LNHNV and YYDKDF (reference sequence). The method was immunoSEQ multiplex PCR; TCRdb's version includes in-frame clones alone and lacks a portion of them. The sample lists about 36,000 clones, 93% occurring once. The material sequenced was PBMCs. This receptor was obtained from a man in his forties with colorectal cancer. The J gene is TRBJ1-1, the V gene TRBV15; D remains unclear. CDR3 sequence reads: CATSGQSGWSMNTEAFF. The CDR3 bases are TGTGCCACCAGCGGGCAGTCGGGGTGGTCAATGAACACTGAAGCTTTCTTT. Full variable domain (remainder filled in from reference TRBV15 and TRBJ1-1): DAMVIQNPRYQVTQFGKPVTLSCSQTLNHNVMYWYQQKSSQAPKLLFHYYDKDFNNEADTPDNFQSRRPNTSFCFLDIRSPGLGDTAMYLCATSGQSGWSMNTEAFFGQGTRLTVV.